This T cell receptor (beta chain) derives from a study of shared clonotypes between healthy human individuals. Positive CCR7 selection of CD45RO-negative cells yielded the naive CD8 cells, and terminally differentiated effector memory CD45RA+ cells were excluded. Generated by immunoSEQ multiplex PCR, the TCRdb table keeps only in-frame clones and is missing some. Of approximately 2,000,000 clones detected, 90% to 95% appear once; the ten largest clones hold around 1.7%. Sequenced input: naive CD8+ T cells from PBMCs. The origin of this receptor is a young man in good health. Some clones in this sample may be carry-over from other donors' samples.

CDR3 protein: CASSQVDRNTEAFF. The CDR3 nucleotides read TGTGCCAGCAGCCAGGTTGATAGAAACACTGAAGCTTTCTTT. This rearrangement joins TRBV5-4 to TRBJ1-1, with D hard to call. The CDR3 runs to 14 residues. Germline-derived CDR1 and CDR2 are SGHNT and YYREEE (reference sequence). With 4 bases removed from V and 2 bases from J, the gap between germline ends came to 12 bases.